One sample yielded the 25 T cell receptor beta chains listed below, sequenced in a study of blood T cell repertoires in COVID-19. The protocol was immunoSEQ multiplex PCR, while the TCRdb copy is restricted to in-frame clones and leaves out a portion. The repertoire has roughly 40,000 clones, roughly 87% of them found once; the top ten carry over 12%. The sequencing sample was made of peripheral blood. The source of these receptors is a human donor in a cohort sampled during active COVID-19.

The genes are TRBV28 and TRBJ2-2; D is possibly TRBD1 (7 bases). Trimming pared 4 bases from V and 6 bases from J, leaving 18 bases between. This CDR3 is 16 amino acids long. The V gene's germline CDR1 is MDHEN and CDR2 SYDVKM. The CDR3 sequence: CASSSLRQGGAGELFF. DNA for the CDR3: TGTGCCAGCAGTTCCCTTAGACAGGGCGGGGCCGGGGAGCTGTTTTTT.

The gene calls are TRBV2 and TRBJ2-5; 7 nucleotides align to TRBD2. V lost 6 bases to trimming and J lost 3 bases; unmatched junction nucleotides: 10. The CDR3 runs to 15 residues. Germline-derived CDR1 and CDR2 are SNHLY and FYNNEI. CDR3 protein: CASRVPWGGEETQYF. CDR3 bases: TGTGCCAGCAGAGTACCCTGGGGGGGTGAAGAGACCCAGTACTTC.

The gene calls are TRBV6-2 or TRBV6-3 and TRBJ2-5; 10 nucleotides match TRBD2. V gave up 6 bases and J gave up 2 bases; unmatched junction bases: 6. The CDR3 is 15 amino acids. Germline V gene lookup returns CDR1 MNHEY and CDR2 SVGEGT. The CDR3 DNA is TGTGCCAGCAGGCCTAGCGGGGGCCGACAAGAGACCCAGTACTTC. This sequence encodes CASRPSGGRQETQYF.

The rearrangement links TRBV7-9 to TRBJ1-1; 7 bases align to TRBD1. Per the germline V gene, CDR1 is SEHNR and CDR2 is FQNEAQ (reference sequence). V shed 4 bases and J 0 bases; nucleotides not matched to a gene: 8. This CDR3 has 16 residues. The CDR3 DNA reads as TGTGCCAGCAGCTCGACAGGGAGAGGGCTGAACACTGAAGCTTTCTTT. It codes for CASSSTGRGLNTEAFF.

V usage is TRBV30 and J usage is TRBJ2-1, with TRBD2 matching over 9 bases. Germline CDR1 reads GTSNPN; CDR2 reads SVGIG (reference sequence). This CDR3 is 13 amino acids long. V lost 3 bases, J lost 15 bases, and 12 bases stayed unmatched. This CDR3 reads CAWRQAGGPWLFF. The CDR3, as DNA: TGTGCCTGGAGACAAGCGGGAGGTCCCTGGTTGTTCTTC.

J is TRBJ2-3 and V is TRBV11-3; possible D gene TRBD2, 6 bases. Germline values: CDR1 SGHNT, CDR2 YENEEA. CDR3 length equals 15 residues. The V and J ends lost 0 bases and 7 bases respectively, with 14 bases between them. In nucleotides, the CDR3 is TGTGCCAGCAGCTTAGACACCCGGCGGGGTTATACGCAGTATTTT. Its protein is CASSLDTRRGYTQYF.

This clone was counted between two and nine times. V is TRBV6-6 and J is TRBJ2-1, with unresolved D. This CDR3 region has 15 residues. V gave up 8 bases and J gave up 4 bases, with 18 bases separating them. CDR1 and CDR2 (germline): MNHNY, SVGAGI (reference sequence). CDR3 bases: TGTGCCAGCGTTGAACCAATAACAACATACAATGAGCAGTTCTTC. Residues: CASVEPITTYNEQFF.

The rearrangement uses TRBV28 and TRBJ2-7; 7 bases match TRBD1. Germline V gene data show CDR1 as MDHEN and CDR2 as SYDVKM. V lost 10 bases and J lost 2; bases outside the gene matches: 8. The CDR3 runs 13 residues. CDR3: CATDGTATYEQYF. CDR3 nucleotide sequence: TGTGCCACCGATGGGACAGCAACCTACGAGCAGTACTTC. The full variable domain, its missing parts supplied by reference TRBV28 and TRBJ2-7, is DVKVTQSSRYLVKRTGEKVFLECVQDMDHENMFWYRQDPGLGLRLIYFSYDVKMKEKGDIPEGYSVSREKKERFSLILESASTNQTSMYLCATDGTATYEQYFGPGTRLTVT.

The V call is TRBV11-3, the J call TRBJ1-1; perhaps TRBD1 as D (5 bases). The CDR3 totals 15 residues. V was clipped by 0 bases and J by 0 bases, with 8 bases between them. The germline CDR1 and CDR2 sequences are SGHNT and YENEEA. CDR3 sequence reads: CASSLEAGLNTEAFF. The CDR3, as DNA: TGTGCCAGCAGCTTAGAGGCAGGGTTGAACACTGAAGCTTTCTTT.

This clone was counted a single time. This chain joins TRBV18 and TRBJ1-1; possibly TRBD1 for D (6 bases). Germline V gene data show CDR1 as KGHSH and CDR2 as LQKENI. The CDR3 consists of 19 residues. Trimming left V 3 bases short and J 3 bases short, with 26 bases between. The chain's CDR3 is CASSPGYGRGSHRYTEAFF. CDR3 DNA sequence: TGTGCCAGCTCACCCGGCTACGGAAGGGGGTCCCATCGTTACACTGAAGCTTTCTTT.

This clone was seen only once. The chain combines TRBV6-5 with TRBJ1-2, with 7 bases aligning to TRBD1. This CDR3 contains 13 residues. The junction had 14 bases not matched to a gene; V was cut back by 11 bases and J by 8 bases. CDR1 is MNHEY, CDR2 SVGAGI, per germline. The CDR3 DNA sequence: TGTGCCGGACGGCTCCCAGGGACAGTCGGCTACACCTTC. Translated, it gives CAGRLPGTVGYTF.

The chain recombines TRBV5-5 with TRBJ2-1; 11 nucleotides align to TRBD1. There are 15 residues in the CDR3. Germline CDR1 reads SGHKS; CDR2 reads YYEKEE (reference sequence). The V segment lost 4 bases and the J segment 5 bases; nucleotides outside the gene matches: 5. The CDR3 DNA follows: TGTGCCAGCAGCGGGGGACAGGGGGTGGACAATGAGCAGTTCTTC. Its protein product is CASSGGQGVDNEQFF. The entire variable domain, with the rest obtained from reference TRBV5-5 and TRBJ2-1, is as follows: DAGVTQSPTHLIKTRGQQVTLRCSPISGHKSVSWYQQVLGQGPQFIFQYYEKEERGRGNFPDRFSARQFPNYSSELNVNALLLGDSALYLCASSGGQGVDNEQFFGPGTRLTVL.

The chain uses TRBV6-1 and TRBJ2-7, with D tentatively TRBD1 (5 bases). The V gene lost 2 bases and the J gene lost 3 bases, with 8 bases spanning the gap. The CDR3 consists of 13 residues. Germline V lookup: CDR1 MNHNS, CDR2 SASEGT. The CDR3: CASSETRDYEQYF. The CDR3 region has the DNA TGTGCCAGCAGTGAAACCAGGGACTACGAGCAGTACTTC.

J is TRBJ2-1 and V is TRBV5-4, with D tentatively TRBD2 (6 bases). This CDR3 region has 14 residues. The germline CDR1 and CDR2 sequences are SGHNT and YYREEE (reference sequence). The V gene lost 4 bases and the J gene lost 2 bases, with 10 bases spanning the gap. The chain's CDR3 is CASSRAGPYNEQFF. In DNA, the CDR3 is TGTGCCAGCAGCCGCGCGGGGCCCTACAATGAGCAGTTCTTC.

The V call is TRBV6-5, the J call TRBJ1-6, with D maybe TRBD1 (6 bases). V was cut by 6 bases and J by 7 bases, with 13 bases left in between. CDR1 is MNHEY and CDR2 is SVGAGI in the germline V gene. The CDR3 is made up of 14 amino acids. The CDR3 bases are TGTGCCAGCAGCCCCGACAGGAGGAATTCACCCCTCCACTTT. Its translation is CASSPDRRNSPLHF.

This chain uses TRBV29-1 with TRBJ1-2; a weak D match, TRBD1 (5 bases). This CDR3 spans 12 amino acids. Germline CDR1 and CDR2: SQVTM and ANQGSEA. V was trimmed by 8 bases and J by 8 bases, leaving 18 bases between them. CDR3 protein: CSSTTGAGGYTF. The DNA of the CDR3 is TGCAGCTCCACAACCGGGGCGGGGGGCTACACCTTC. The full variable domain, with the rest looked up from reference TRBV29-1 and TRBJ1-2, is SAVISQKPSRDICQRGTSLTIQCQVDSQVTMMFWYRQQPGQSLTLIATANQGSEATYESGFVIDKFPISRPNLTFSTLTVSNMSPEDSSIYLCSSTTGAGGYTFGSGTRLTVV.

This CDR3 is CATSRDRWASYEQYF. The CDR3 nucleotides are TGTGCCACCAGCAGAGATCGGTGGGCCTCCTACGAGCAGTACTTC. This chain joins TRBV15 and TRBJ2-7; no definite D call. CDR3 length equals 15 residues. Germline V CDR1 and CDR2: LNHNV, YYDKDF (reference sequence). V was trimmed by 0 bases and J by 0 bases, leaving 9 bases between them.

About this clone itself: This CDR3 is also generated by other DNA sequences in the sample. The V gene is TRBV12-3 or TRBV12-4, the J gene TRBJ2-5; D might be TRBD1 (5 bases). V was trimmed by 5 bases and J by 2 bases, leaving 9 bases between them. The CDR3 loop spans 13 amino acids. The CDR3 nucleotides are TGTGCCAGCAGTCGCGACAGTCAAGAGACCCAGTACTTC. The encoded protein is CASSRDSQETQYF.

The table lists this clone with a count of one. CDR3 bases: TGTGCCAGCGCCCTTCAGGGGGGAACTAACTATGGCTACACCTTC. Protein: CASALQGGTNYGYTF. The genes are TRBV5-6 and TRBJ1-2; TRBD1 aligns across 7 bases. CDR1 is SGHDT and CDR2 is YYEEEE in the germline V gene. This CDR3 region has 15 residues. The V and J ends lost 7 bases and 0 bases, in that order; junction bases with no gene match: 9.

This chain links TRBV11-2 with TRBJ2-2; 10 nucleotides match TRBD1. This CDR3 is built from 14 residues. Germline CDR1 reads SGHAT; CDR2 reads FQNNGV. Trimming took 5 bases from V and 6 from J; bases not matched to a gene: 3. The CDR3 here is CASSLTGGPGELFF. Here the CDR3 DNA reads TGTGCCAGCAGCCTGACAGGGGGCCCCGGGGAGCTGTTTTTT. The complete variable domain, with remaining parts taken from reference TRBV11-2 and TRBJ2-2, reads EAGVAQSPRYKIIEKRQSVAFWCNPISGHATLYWYQQILGQGPKLLIQFQNNGVVDDSQLPKDRFSAERLKGVDSTLKIQPAKLEDSAVYLCASSLTGGPGELFFGEGSRLTVL.

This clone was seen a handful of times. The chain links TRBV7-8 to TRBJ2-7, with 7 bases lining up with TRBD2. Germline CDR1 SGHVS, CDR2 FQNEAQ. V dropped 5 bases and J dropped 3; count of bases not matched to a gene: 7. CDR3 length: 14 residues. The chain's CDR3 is CASSRESGNYEQYF. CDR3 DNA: TGTGCCAGCAGCCGGGAAAGCGGGAACTACGAGCAGTACTTC.

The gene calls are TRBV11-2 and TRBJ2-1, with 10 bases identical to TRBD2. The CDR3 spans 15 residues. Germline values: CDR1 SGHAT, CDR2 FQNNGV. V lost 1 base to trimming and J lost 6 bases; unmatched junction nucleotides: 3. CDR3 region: CASSLGTSGANEQFF. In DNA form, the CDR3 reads TGTGCCAGCAGCTTAGGTACTAGCGGGGCCAATGAGCAGTTCTTC.

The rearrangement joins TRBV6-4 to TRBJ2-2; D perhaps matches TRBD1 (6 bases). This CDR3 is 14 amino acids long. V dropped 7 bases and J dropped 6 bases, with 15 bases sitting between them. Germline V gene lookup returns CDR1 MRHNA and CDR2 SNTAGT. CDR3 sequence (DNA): TGTGCCAGCATTAGAACCACAGGGTCCGGGGAGCTGTTTTTT. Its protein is CASIRTTGSGELFF.

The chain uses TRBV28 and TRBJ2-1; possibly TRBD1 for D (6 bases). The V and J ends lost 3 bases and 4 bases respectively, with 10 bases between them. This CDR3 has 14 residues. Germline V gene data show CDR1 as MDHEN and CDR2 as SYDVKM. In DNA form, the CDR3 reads TGTGCCAGCAGTTTGGCCGGACAGTACAATGAGCAGTTCTTC. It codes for CASSLAGQYNEQFF.

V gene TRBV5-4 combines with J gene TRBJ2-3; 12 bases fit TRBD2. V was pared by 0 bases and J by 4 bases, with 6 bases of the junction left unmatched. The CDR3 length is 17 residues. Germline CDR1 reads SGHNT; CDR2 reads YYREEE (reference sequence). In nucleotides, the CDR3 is TGTGCCAGCAGCTTGGGACTAGCGGGAGAAGGTCCAGATACGCAGTATTTT. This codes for CASSLGLAGEGPDTQYF. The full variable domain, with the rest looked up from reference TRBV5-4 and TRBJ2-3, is ETGVTQSPTHLIKTRGQQVTLRCSSQSGHNTVSWYQQALGQGPQFIFQYYREEENGRGNFPPRFSGLQFPNYSSELNVNALELDDSALYLCASSLGLAGEGPDTQYFGPGTRLTVL.